Below are 9 T cell receptor beta chains sequenced from a single sample in a study of blood T cell repertoires in COVID-19. TCRdb keeps only in-frame clones here, not all; method: immunoSEQ multiplex PCR. Here the sample spans some 140,000 clones, around 79% being singletons. The sequenced material came from peripheral blood. These receptors came from a man at least 80 years old with acute or convalescent COVID-19.

J is TRBJ2-7 and V is TRBV14, with D perhaps matching TRBD2 (5 bases). The ends were cut back, 0 bases at V and 9 bases at J, with 9 bases in the middle. CDR3 length: 12 residues. Germline V gene lookup returns CDR1 SGHDN and CDR2 FVKESK. CDR3 bases: TGTGCCAGCAGCCAAGACCGGAGGTGGCAGTACTTC. Residues: CASSQDRRWQYF.

The V gene is TRBV6-5, the J gene TRBJ1-6, with a tentative D call TRBD1 (5 bases). The germline CDR1 and CDR2 sequences are MNHEY and SVGAGI. This CDR3 is built from 15 residues. Trimming stripped 9 bases from V and 7 bases from J, with 19 bases between. The CDR3, as DNA: TGTGCCAGGGGAAGGCGGCAGGGAAGCAATTCACCCCTCCACTTT. Amino acid sequence: CARGRRQGSNSPLHF.

This chain uses TRBV18 with TRBJ2-2, with no clear D. Germline-derived CDR1 and CDR2 are KGHSH and LQKENI. This CDR3 is 14 amino acids long. V was trimmed by 3 bases and J by 1 base, leaving 6 bases between them. The CDR3 bases are TGTGCCAGCTCACCCTTAGAGAACACCGGGGAGCTGTTTTTT. Protein product: CASSPLENTGELFF.

J is TRBJ1-4 and V is TRBV19; 8 bases are a match to TRBD1. Germline V gives CDR1 LNHDA, CDR2 SQIVND (reference sequence). The CDR3 runs 15 residues. V shed 6 bases and J 7 bases; nucleotides not matched to a gene: 10. For the CDR3, the DNA is TGTGCCAGTAGCCCTTCAGGGGGCGGTGGTGAAAAACTGTTTTTT. This encodes CASSPSGGGGEKLFF.

This clone was seen a few times. This chain uses TRBV7-8 with TRBJ1-2, with 8 bases identical to TRBD1. The V gene's germline CDR1 is SGHVS and CDR2 FQNEAQ. Trimming at V came to 6 bases and at J to 8 bases, leaving 11 bases not matched to a gene. This CDR3 is built from 14 residues. DNA for the CDR3: TGTGCCAGCAGGAACAGGGGGGATACTATCGGCTACACCTTC. Its translation: CASRNRGDTIGYTF.

This clone was recorded a few times. The rearrangement joins TRBV6-6 to TRBJ2-3, with 13 nucleotides matching TRBD2. V dropped 5 bases and J dropped 5; count of bases not matched to a gene: 10. The CDR3 has 17 amino acids. Germline CDR1 and CDR2: MNHNY and SVGAGI (reference sequence). CDR3 loop: CASSPGLAGRRGDTQYF. CDR3 DNA: TGTGCCAGCAGTCCGGGACTAGCGGGGCGGAGAGGAGATACGCAGTATTTT.

This CDR3 is CASSSQENTEAFF. The CDR3 bases are TGTGCCAGCAGCTCTCAGGAGAACACTGAAGCTTTCTTT. The chain couples TRBV7-6 to TRBJ1-1; D gene ambiguous. Germline lookup yields CDR1 SGHVS and CDR2 FNYEAQ. The CDR3 extends over 13 amino acids. V was shortened by 4 bases and J by 1 base, with 7 bases between the two germline ends.

The V and J genes are TRBV5-1 and TRBJ2-6, with 9 bases lining up with TRBD1. CDR1 and CDR2 (germline): SGHRS, YFSETQ. J lost 4 bases, V lost 6 bases, and 14 bases had no gene match. This CDR3 has 18 amino acids. CDR3 region: CASTFGYRGLVGANVLTF. The CDR3 nucleotides are TGCGCCAGCACCTTTGGATACAGGGGGCTAGTAGGGGCCAACGTCCTGACTTTC. Looking up the rest from reference TRBV5-1 and TRBJ2-6 gives the full variable domain: KAGVTQTPRYLIKTRGQQVTLSCSPISGHRSVSWYQQTPGQGLQFLFEYFSETQRNKGNFPGRFSGRQFSNSRSEMNVSTLELGDSALYLCASTFGYRGLVGANVLTFGAGSRLTVL.

This clone was seen only once. CDR3 bases: TGTGCCACCAGTGACCCCCGGACAGGGGACACCGGGGAGCTGTTTTTT. It encodes CATSDPRTGDTGELFF. J is TRBJ2-2 and V is TRBV24-1, with 9 bases matching TRBD1. With 4 bases clipped from V and 3 bases from J, the junction kept 5 bases outside the gene matches. This CDR3 spans 16 amino acids. The germline V gene has CDR1 KGHDR and CDR2 SFDVKD.